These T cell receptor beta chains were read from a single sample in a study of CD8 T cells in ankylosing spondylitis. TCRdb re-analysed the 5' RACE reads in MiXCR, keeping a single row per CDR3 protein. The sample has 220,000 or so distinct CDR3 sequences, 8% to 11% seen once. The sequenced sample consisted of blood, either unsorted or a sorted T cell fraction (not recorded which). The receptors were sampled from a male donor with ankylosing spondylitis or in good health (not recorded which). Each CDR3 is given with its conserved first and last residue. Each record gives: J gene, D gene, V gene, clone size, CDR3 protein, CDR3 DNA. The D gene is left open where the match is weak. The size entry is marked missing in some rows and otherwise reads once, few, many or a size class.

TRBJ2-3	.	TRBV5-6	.	CASSPWGRQPSTDTQYF	TGTGCCAGCAGCCCCTGGGGGAGACAGCCTAGCACAGATACGCAGTATTTT
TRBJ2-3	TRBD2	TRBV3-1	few	CASSQGPGGNTDTQYF	TGTGCCAGCAGCCAAGGGCCGGGGGGGAACACAGATACGCAGTATTTT
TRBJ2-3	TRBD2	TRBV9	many	CASSTRGTNTDTQYF	TGTGCCAGCAGCACGCGGGGGACTAACACAGATACGCAGTATTTT
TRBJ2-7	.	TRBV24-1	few	CATSDSRPFGVEEQYF	TGTGCCACCAGTGATTCAAGACCGTTTGGGGTGGAGGAGCAGTACTTC
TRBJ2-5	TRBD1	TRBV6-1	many	CASSETGGETQYF	TGTGCCAGCAGTGAAACAGGGGGCGAGACCCAGTACTTC
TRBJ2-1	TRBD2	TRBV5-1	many	CASSAGLALSSSYNEQFF	TGCGCCAGCAGCGCGGGACTAGCCCTTTCTAGCTCCTACAATGAGCAGTTCTTC
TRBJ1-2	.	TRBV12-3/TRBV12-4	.	CASSTVQEFYGYTF	TGTGCCAGCAGTACCGTCCAGGAATTCTATGGCTACACCTTC
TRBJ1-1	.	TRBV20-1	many	CSASEGGMPEAFF	TGCAGTGCTAGCGAGGGGGGTATGCCTGAAGCTTTCTTT
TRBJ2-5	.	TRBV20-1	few	CSAGQPGRETQYF	TGCAGTGCCGGACAGCCCGGGAGAGAGACCCAGTACTTC
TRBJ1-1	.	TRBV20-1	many	CSASGPLVAEAFF	TGCAGTGCTTCCGGCCCCCTCGTCGCTGAAGCTTTCTTT
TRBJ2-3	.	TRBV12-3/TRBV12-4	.	CASSFGRGATDTQYF	TGTGCCAGCAGTTTTGGCAGGGGGGCCACAGATACGCAGTATTTT
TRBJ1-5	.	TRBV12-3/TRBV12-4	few	CASSPWARGDQPQHF	TGTGCCAGCAGCCCGTGGGCCAGGGGAGATCAGCCCCAGCATTTT
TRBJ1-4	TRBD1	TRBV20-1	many	CSASEDRGSTNEKLFF	TGCAGTGCTAGTGAGGACAGGGGATCTACTAATGAAAAACTGTTTTTT
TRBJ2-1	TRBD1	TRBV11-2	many	CASSLEPGQGSYNEQFF	TGTGCCAGCAGCTTAGAACCGGGACAGGGGAGCTACAATGAGCAGTTCTTC
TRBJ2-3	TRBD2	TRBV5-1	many	CASSGWTSGDSSTDTQYF	TGCGCCAGCAGCGGATGGACTAGCGGGGACTCTAGCACAGATACGCAGTATTTT
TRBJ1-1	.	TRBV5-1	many	CASSLGAGVNTEAFF	TGCGCCAGCAGCTTGGGGGCGGGGGTGAACACTGAAGCTTTCTTT
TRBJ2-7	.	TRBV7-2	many	CASSFSAGKGYEQYF	TGTGCCAGCAGCTTCTCGGCAGGGAAAGGTTACGAGCAGTACTTC
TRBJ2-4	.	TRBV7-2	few	CASSTGSWAKNIQYF	TGTGCCAGCAGTACAGGGTCGTGGGCCAAAAACATTCAGTACTTC
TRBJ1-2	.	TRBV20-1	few	CSASGVTRGGYTF	TGCAGTGCTTCGGGAGTGACCAGGGGTGGCTACACCTTC
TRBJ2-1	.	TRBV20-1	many	CSAGGSSYNEQFF	TGCAGTGCAGGGGGAAGTTCCTACAATGAGCAGTTCTTC
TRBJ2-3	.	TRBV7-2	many	CASSLEARSGTDTQYF	TGTGCCAGCAGCTTAGAGGCTAGATCTGGCACAGATACGCAGTATTTT
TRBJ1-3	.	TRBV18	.	CASSPSRQSISGNTIYF	TGTGCCAGCTCACCATCGCGGCAGTCAATCTCTGGAAACACCATATATTTT
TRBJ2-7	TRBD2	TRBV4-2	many	CASSQDPGASGGSRPSSYEQYF	TGTGCCAGCAGCCAAGATCCCGGGGCTAGCGGGGGGTCCAGACCGAGCTCCTACGAGCAGTACTTC
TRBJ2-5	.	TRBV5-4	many	CASSPDPLQETQYF	TGTGCCAGCAGCCCCGACCCCCTCCAAGAGACCCAGTACTTC
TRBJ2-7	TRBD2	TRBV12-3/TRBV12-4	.	CASSFWGTSGYEQYF	TGTGCCAGCAGTTTTTGGGGGACTAGCGGCTACGAGCAGTACTTC
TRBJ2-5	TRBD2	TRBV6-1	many	CASSPGTSGEETQYF	TGTGCCAGCAGTCCGGGGACTAGCGGGGAAGAGACCCAGTACTTC
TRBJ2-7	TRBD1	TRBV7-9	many	CASSFPTGGGYEQYF	TGTGCCAGCAGCTTCCCGACAGGGGGCGGCTACGAGCAGTACTTC
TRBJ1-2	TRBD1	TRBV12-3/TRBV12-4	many	CASSAGGGYGYTF	TGTGCCAGCAGTGCAGGGGGCGGCTATGGCTACACCTTC
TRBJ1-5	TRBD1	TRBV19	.	CATDGTGGNQPQHF	TGTGCCACCGACGGGACAGGGGGCAATCAGCCCCAGCATTTT
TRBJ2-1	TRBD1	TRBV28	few	CASSFGRGLEQFF	TGTGCCAGCAGTTTTGGCAGGGGGCTGGAGCAGTTCTTC
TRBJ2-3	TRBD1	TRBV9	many	CASSVDEGQGTDTQYF	TGTGCCAGCAGCGTAGATGAGGGACAGGGGACAGATACGCAGTATTTT
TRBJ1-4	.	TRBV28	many	CASRPPWRAPNEKLFF	TGTGCCAGCAGACCCCCGTGGAGGGCACCTAATGAAAAACTGTTTTTT
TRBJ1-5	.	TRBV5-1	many	CASSWGLDQPQHF	TGCGCCAGCAGCTGGGGCTTAGATCAGCCCCAGCATTTT
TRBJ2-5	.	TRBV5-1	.	CASSPGPDETQYF	TGCGCCAGCAGCCCCGGCCCGGACGAGACCCAGTACTTC
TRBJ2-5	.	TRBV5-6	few	CASSSGRHQETQYF	TGTGCCAGCAGCTCGGGACGGCACCAAGAGACCCAGTACTTC
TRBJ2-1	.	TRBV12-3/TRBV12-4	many	CASSLEGGFSYNEQFF	TGTGCCAGCAGTTTAGAGGGGGGGTTCTCCTACAATGAGCAGTTCTTC
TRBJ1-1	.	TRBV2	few	CASSDQSNTEAFF	TGTGCCAGCAGTGACCAGTCTAACACTGAAGCTTTCTTT
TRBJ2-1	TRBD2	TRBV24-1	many	CATSDLSGGAYHNEQFF	TGTGCCACCAGTGATCTTAGCGGGGGGGCCTATCACAATGAGCAGTTCTTC
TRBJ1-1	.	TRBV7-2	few	CASSLAFGQGTEAFF	TGTGCCAGCAGCTTAGCGTTCGGGCAGGGGACTGAAGCTTTCTTT
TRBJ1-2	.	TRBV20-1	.	CSARGGDVVGYTF	TGCAGTGCTCGCGGGGGGGATGTAGTGGGCTACACCTTC
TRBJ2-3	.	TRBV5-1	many	CASSSALSLPTDTQYF	TGCGCCAGCAGTTCCGCCCTATCCCTCCCCACAGATACGCAGTATTTT
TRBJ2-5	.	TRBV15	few	CATSRLGQRDQETQYF	TGTGCCACCAGCAGGCTCGGTCAACGGGACCAAGAGACCCAGTACTTC
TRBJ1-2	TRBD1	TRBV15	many	CATSGLDRENGYTF	TGTGCCACCAGCGGCCTCGACAGGGAAAATGGCTACACCTTC
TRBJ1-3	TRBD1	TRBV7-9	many	CASSSTGANTIYF	TGTGCCAGCAGCTCAACAGGGGCCAACACCATATATTTT
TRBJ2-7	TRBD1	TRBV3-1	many	CASSQDLRGPYEQYF	TGTGCCAGCAGCCAAGATCTCAGGGGGCCCTACGAGCAGTACTTC
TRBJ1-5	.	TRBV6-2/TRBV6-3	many	CASSSNLGRTYSNQPQHF	TGTGCCAGCAGTTCCAACTTGGGACGTACCTATAGCAATCAGCCCCAGCATTTT
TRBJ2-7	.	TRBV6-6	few	CASSYSLAYEQYF	TGTGCCAGCAGTTACTCGTTGGCCTACGAGCAGTACTTC
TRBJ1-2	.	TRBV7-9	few	CASSSGTSGGYTF	TGTGCCAGCAGCTCCGGGACTTCTGGTGGCTACACCTTC
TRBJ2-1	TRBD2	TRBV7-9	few	CASKPLAGVYNEQFF	TGTGCCAGCAAGCCCCTAGCGGGGGTTTACAATGAGCAGTTCTTC
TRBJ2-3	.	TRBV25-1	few	CASSVKTGPHTDTQYF	TGTGCCAGCAGTGTTAAGACAGGCCCTCACACAGATACGCAGTATTTT
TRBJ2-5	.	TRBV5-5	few	CASSRRDLEETQYF	TGTGCCAGCAGCCGTAGGGACCTAGAGGAGACCCAGTACTTC